This record concerns one TCR beta chain sequence. As yet, its antigen is unknown. PCR involved 60 Vbeta and 13 Jbeta primers. Some clones are missing from TCRdb's copy, which holds only in-frame ones; the method was immunoSEQ multiplex PCR. The table shows 150,000 to 200,000 clones, with about four fifths occurring only once. V lost 0 bases and J lost 3; bases outside the gene matches: 7. The CDR3 runs to 18 residues. The V gene's germline CDR1 is LGHNA and CDR2 YSLEER. This specimen belongs to a study of cytomegalovirus exposure and HLA in healthy donors. Across the whole study: A prior study identified approximately 110 million unique TCR beta sequences from 150 million to 200 million T cells.

Study findings and constraints: Differences between HLA loci emerged in a later analysis of TCR association rates, with DRB1 most and HLA-C fewest. Cytomegalovirus status was reportedly diagnosed by the classifier with high sensitivity and specificity. Cytomegalovirus association was listed for 164 TCR beta chains.

Sequenced sample: PBMCs. The rearrangement links TRBV4-3 to TRBJ2-1, with 11 bases lining up with TRBD2. The receptor was isolated from a male donor in good health and CMV-seropositive. CDR3 DNA: TGCGCCAGCAGCCAAGAAGCATCCGGACTAGCGGGCTACAATGAGCAGTTCTTC. Translation gives CASSQEASGLAGYNEQFF.